This TCR beta chain was identified during a study of cytomegalovirus exposure and HLA in healthy donors. PCR was performed using 60 Vbeta and 13 Jbeta primers. Measured with immunoSEQ multiplex PCR; TCRdb has only the in-frame clones, and not every one. The sample holds some 140,000 clones, roughly three quarters seen once. This TCR came from a man aged 25 to 45 in good health and CMV-seronegative. Sequenced input: PBMCs.

CDR3 nucleotides: TGCGCCAGCAGCCAGGGATTTTACGAGCAGTACTTC. This codes for CASSQGFYEQYF. The V and J genes are TRBV5-1 and TRBJ2-7, with a weak D call TRBD1 (5 bases). The V gene lost 4 bases and the J gene lost 4 bases, with 9 bases spanning the gap. Looked up from germline, CDR1 is SGHRS and CDR2 is YFSETQ. This CDR3 spans 12 amino acids.